This T cell receptor (beta chain) was sequenced in a study of T cells after yellow fever vaccination. Overall study results and limits: Few clonotypes appeared in both CD4 and CD8 compartments.

This clonotype was observed a handful of times. The antigen remains undetermined. The CDR3 length is 17 residues. CDR1 is SGHAT, CDR2 FQNNGV, per germline. Trimming cost V 0 bases and J 0 bases; bases outside gene matches: 4. A single record per CDR3 protein comes from TCRdb applying MiXCR to the 5' RACE reads. The top ten hold roughly 0.5% of the sample, which has 300,000 or so distinct CDR3 sequences, 10% to 15% seen once. This chain links TRBV11-2 with TRBJ1-5, with 8 bases matching TRBD1. Sequenced here: CD4+ T cells sorted from PBMCs, sampled 45 days after the yellow fever booster vaccination. This TCR derives from a man aged 25-40 years who received the YFV17D yellow fever vaccine. In DNA, the CDR3 is TGTGCCAGCAGCTTAGACCGCCAGGGGGCTAGCAATCAGCCCCAGCATTTT. Its translation: CASSLDRQGASNQPQHF.